This T cell receptor (beta chain) was observed in a study of T cell responses to AZD1222 COVID-19 vaccine. Looking at the study overall: Pooled together were second doses at about 4 or about 12 weeks. Study-wide points: A mostly white British donor set with more females was recruited, and clonal diversity was possibly underestimated.

The CDR3 runs 16 residues. Trimming shortened V by 5 bases and J by 1 base, and 16 bases separated the two germline ends. Germline CDR1 is LNHDA and CDR2 is SQIVND (reference sequence). To note about this clone: The antigen is unknown.

Clones were sequenced by immunoSEQ multiplex PCR, and TCRdb holds only the in-frame ones, with some missing. This sample yields 110,000 or so clones, of which 88% are seen a single time; 9% to 9.5% belongs to the top ten. This chain links TRBV19 with TRBJ2-3, with D possibly being TRBD2 (6 bases). The sequenced sample was peripheral blood, obtained on day 0 of AZD1222 vaccination. The sequence came from an adult in good health. The DNA of the CDR3 is TGTGCCAGTAGTCGGCGGGGCAAGTCTGGCACAGATACGCAGTATTTT. This translates into CASSRRGKSGTDTQYF.